The 30 T cell receptor beta chains below were found in one sample sequenced in a study of OX40 agonist ivuxolimab in advanced cancers. The table came from immunoSEQ multiplex PCR; TCRdb's copy has only in-frame clones and leaves some out. Of fewer than 90,000 clones listed, about 85% are singletons. Sequenced material: CD4+ or CD8+ T cells sorted from blood, taken in a trial of the OX40 agonist ivuxolimab. These receptors all stem from an adult with an advanced solid tumor such as melanoma, head and neck, liver or kidney cancer.

V usage is TRBV27 and J usage is TRBJ1-5; D is unclear. The length of the CDR3 is 14 residues. Germline V lookup: CDR1 MNHEY, CDR2 SMNVEV (reference sequence). Trimming shortened V by 5 bases and J by 4 bases, and 12 bases separated the two germline ends. The CDR3: CASSPGVRNQPQHF. The CDR3 region has the DNA TGTGCCAGCAGTCCTGGGGTGAGGAATCAGCCCCAGCATTTT.

This clone was found a few times. The V gene is TRBV7-9, the J gene TRBJ1-5; D is undetermined. V was pared by 7 bases and J by 7 bases, with 14 bases between. The CDR3 has 13 residues. CDR1 is SEHNR, CDR2 FQNEAQ, per germline (reference sequence). The CDR3 sequence: CASIPSGRQPQHF. In nucleotides, the CDR3 is TGTGCCAGCATCCCCAGCGGGAGACAGCCCCAGCATTTT. Together with reference TRBV7-9 and TRBJ1-5, the CDR3 gives the full variable domain: DTGVSQNPRHKITKRGQNVTFRCDPISEHNRLYWYRQTLGQGPEFLTYFQNEAQLEKSRLLSDRFSAERPKGSFSTLEIQRTEQGDSAMYLCASIPSGRQPQHFGDGTRLSIL.

The chain links TRBV20-1 to TRBJ2-2; D is undetermined. Germline CDR1 and CDR2: DFQATT and SNEGSKA (reference sequence). This CDR3 comprises 9 residues. Here the CDR3 DNA reads TGCAGGGGGACCGGGGAGCTGTTTTTT. Translation gives CRGTGELFF.

This clone was detected only a few times. The CDR3 sequence: CSVREGSYEQYF. The CDR3 DNA reads TGCAGCGTCAGGGAAGGATCCTACGAGCAGTACTTC. This rearrangement joins TRBV29-1 to TRBJ2-7; D possibly corresponds to TRBD1 (5 bases). The CDR3 sequence is 12 residues long. Germline V CDR1 and CDR2: SQVTM, ANQGSEA. Between the trimmed V and J ends, which lost 6 bases and 1 base, there was a span of 10 bases.

This sequence joins TRBV5-6 and TRBJ2-1; no definite D call. CDR1 SGHDT and CDR2 YYEEEE come from the germline V gene. The CDR3 spans 13 residues. Trimming removed 9 bases from V and 8 bases from J, with 18 bases in between. This chain's CDR3 is CATSPRFYDEQFF. CDR3 sequence (DNA): TGTGCCACCTCCCCCAGGTTTTACGATGAGCAGTTCTTC.

V gene TRBV5-1 combines with J gene TRBJ1-6; no definite D call. Germline-derived CDR1 and CDR2 are SGHRS and YFSETQ. With 1 base removed from V and 9 bases from J, the gap between germline ends came to 14 bases. The CDR3 is 15 residues long. The CDR3 reads CASSLSGESRSPLHF. CDR3 coding DNA: TGCGCCAGCAGCTTGTCCGGGGAGAGTCGTTCACCCCTCCACTTT.

The genes are TRBV7-3 and TRBJ2-7, with 7 bases aligning to TRBD1. The CDR3 loop spans 14 amino acids. V trimming: 5 bases; J trimming: 4 bases; junction bases outside the gene matches: 8. From germline, CDR1 is SGHTA and CDR2 FQGTGA. This chain's CDR3 is CASSLRGGLYEQYF. The CDR3 bases are TGTGCCAGCAGCCTGAGAGGGGGCCTTTACGAGCAGTACTTC.

The chain carries TRBV28 and TRBJ2-1, with TRBD2 identical over 14 bases. The CDR3 totals 13 residues. After removal of 7 bases from V and 12 bases from J, the junction contained 5 bases not matched to a gene. Germline V CDR1 and CDR2: MDHEN, SYDVKM. This CDR3 is CASTRLAGGRQFF. DNA of the CDR3: TGTGCCAGCACCCGACTAGCGGGAGGGAGGCAGTTCTTC.

The chain recombines TRBV5-4 with TRBJ2-1; no reliable D call. This CDR3 is 20 amino acids long. Trimming removed 0 bases at V and 0 bases at J, with 22 bases between. Germline CDR1 reads SGHNT; CDR2 reads YYREEE (reference sequence). Written as DNA, the CDR3 is TGTGCCAGCAGCTTGGGGGCCCCGATCGGGTGGCAGGCCTCCTACAATGAGCAGTTCTTC. Protein: CASSLGAPIGWQASYNEQFF.

The chain couples TRBV5-6 to TRBJ2-5; a weak D match, TRBD1 (5 bases). Trimming removed 4 bases at V and 8 bases at J, with 18 bases between. Germline CDR1 is SGHDT and CDR2 is YYEEEE. The CDR3 length is 14 residues. CDR3 in DNA: TGTGCCAGCAGCCCTATTTCAGGGTTCTCAACCCAGTACTTC. This translates into CASSPISGFSTQYF.

This sequence joins TRBV11-2 and TRBJ1-2; D gene uncertain. V was clipped by 5 bases and J by 4 bases, with 14 bases between them. Germline V CDR1 and CDR2: SGHAT, FQNNGV. The CDR3 has 14 amino acids. This CDR3 reads CASSPWPILYGYTF. The CDR3 DNA reads TGTGCCAGCAGCCCATGGCCAATTCTCTATGGCTACACCTTC.

V usage is TRBV7-2 and J usage is TRBJ2-1; TRBD2 agrees at 8 bases. Germline lookup yields CDR1 SGHTA and CDR2 FQGNSA. The CDR3 runs to 16 residues. V shed 1 base and J 7 bases; nucleotides not matched to a gene: 9. CDR3 nucleotide sequence: TGTGCCAGCAGCTTAGACGTCGGGAGGGCCAGAAATGAGCAGTTCTTC. Translated: CASSLDVGRARNEQFF.

The rearrangement uses TRBV11-3 and TRBJ2-5, with D unclear. CDR1 and CDR2 (germline): SGHNT, YENEEA. The CDR3 spans 13 residues. Trimming cost V 1 base and J 1 base, with 4 bases left between them. The CDR3 loop reads CASSLVSQETQYF. CDR3 sequence (DNA): TGTGCCAGCAGCTTAGTGTCCCAAGAGACCCAGTACTTC.

The gene calls are TRBV28 and TRBJ2-2; D unclear. V lost 3 bases to trimming and J lost 6 bases, with 14 bases between them. Germline CDR1 and CDR2: MDHEN and SYDVKM. The CDR3 loop spans 15 amino acids. This CDR3 is CASSLPSTGPGELFF. CDR3 bases: TGTGCCAGCAGTTTGCCCTCGACTGGACCCGGGGAGCTGTTTTTT. The full variable domain, its missing parts supplied by reference TRBV28 and TRBJ2-2, is DVKVTQSSRYLVKRTGEKVFLECVQDMDHENMFWYRQDPGLGLRLIYFSYDVKMKEKGDIPEGYSVSREKKERFSLILESASTNQTSMYLCASSLPSTGPGELFFGEGSRLTVL.

The chain couples TRBV5-1 to TRBJ1-3; D call uncertain. CDR1 SGHRS and CDR2 YFSETQ come from the germline V gene. The CDR3 covers 16 residues. Trimming removed 2 bases from V and 0 bases from J, with 12 bases in between. DNA of the CDR3: TGCGCCAGCAGCTTACAGCGTCCTTCCTCTGGAAACACCATATATTTT. This codes for CASSLQRPSSGNTIYF.

The CDR3, as DNA: TGTGCCAGCAGCGCTTGGGCCGGGACAGGGCTTAACTATGGCTACACCTTC. Amino acid sequence: CASSAWAGTGLNYGYTF. The chain has TRBV9 and TRBJ1-2; the match to TRBD1 covers 9 bases. Per germline, CDR1 SGDLS and CDR2 YYNGEE. After removal of 3 bases from V and 1 base from J, the junction contained 10 bases not matched to a gene. CDR3 size: 17 residues. Full variable domain (outside the CDR3, taken from reference TRBV9 and TRBJ1-2): DSGVTQTPKHLITATGQRVTLRCSPRSGDLSVYWYQQSLDQGLQFLIQYYNGEERAKGNILERFSAQQFPDLHSELNLSSLELGDSALYFCASSAWAGTGLNYGYTFGSGTRLTVV.

The chain links TRBV6-6 to TRBJ1-3, with D hard to call. The CDR3 consists of 14 residues. The V and J ends lost 7 bases and 0 bases respectively, with 10 bases between them. CDR1 is MNHNY, CDR2 SVGAGI, per germline (reference sequence). The DNA for the CDR3 is TGTGCCAGCACCTCGCCCCGCTCTGGAAACACCATATATTTT. The encoded protein is CASTSPRSGNTIYF.

The chain has TRBV2 and TRBJ2-1; 12 bases match TRBD2. J was trimmed by 5 bases and V by 7 bases; bases with no gene match: 12. Germline V gene data show CDR1 as SNHLY and CDR2 as FYNNEI. The CDR3 contains 17 residues. The CDR3 loop is CASKGGLAGGKDNEQFF. CDR3 in DNA: TGTGCCAGCAAAGGGGGTCTAGCGGGAGGGAAAGACAATGAGCAGTTCTTC.

The V and J genes are TRBV19 and TRBJ1-6; D is unresolved. The germline V gene has CDR1 LNHDA and CDR2 SQIVND (reference sequence). The V gene lost 6 bases and the J gene lost 0 bases, with 21 bases spanning the gap. The CDR3 loop spans 19 amino acids. The CDR3 loop reads CASSQKGHLVSSYNSPLHF. The CDR3 bases are TGTGCCAGTAGCCAAAAGGGCCATCTAGTCAGCTCCTATAATTCACCCCTCCACTTT.

The chain links TRBV2 to TRBJ2-7, with TRBD2 matching 7 bases. There are 13 residues in the CDR3. The V gene's germline CDR1 is SNHLY and CDR2 FYNNEI. V lost 5 bases to trimming and J lost 2 bases; unmatched junction nucleotides: 3. The CDR3: CASSSGAPYEQYF. The CDR3 DNA reads TGTGCCAGCAGTAGCGGGGCCCCCTACGAGCAGTACTTC. Filled out from reference TRBV2 and TRBJ2-7, the complete variable domain reads EPEVTQTPSHQVTQMGQEVILRCVPISNHLYFYWYRQILGQKVEFLVSFYNNEISEKSEIFDDQFSVERPDGSNFTLKIRSTKLEDSAMYFCASSSGAPYEQYFGPGTRLTVT.

The rearrangement joins TRBV11-3 to TRBJ1-3; 9 bases match TRBD1. Per germline, CDR1 SGHNT and CDR2 YENEEA. This CDR3 spans 15 amino acids. The V gene end was trimmed by 5 bases and the J gene end by 4 bases; junction bases not matched to a gene: 6. CDR3 loop: CASSRDRGTGNTIYF. As DNA, the CDR3 is TGTGCCAGCAGCCGCGACAGGGGGACAGGAAACACCATATATTTT.

This clone was counted a few times. The chain combines TRBV7-2 with TRBJ2-5, with TRBD2 matching over 9 bases. Germline values: CDR1 SGHTA, CDR2 FQGNSA. The CDR3 extends over 16 amino acids. Trimming removed 5 bases from V and 4 bases from J; junction bases left unmatched: 11. The CDR3 bases are TGTGCCAGCAGCGCCACAGGAGCGGGGGGACCAGAGACCCAGTACTTC. Amino acids: CASSATGAGGPETQYF.

J is TRBJ1-6 and V is TRBV7-2; D may be TRBD1 (6 bases). This CDR3 has 14 amino acids. The germline gives CDR1 SGHTA, CDR2 FQGNSA. Trimming stripped 6 bases from V and 3 bases from J, with 9 bases between. CDR3 sequence: CASSIQGYNSPLHF. The CDR3 DNA sequence: TGTGCCAGCAGTATACAGGGCTATAATTCACCCCTCCACTTT. Full variable domain (missing parts from reference TRBV7-2 and TRBJ1-6): GAGVSQSPSNKVTEKGKDVELRCDPISGHTALYWYRQSLGQGLEFLIYFQGNSAPDKSGLPSDRFSAERTGGSVSTLTIQRTQQEDSAVYLCASSIQGYNSPLHFGNGTRLTVT.

The chain joins TRBV5-6 to TRBJ2-1; D is undetermined. Between the trimmed V and J ends, which lost 0 bases and 8 bases, there was a span of 9 bases. CDR1 SGHDT and CDR2 YYEEEE come from the germline V gene. This CDR3 comprises 13 residues. DNA of the CDR3: TGTGCCAGCAGCTTGGCCCCAGTCGATGAGCAGTTCTTC. It yields the protein CASSLAPVDEQFF.

The chain has TRBV6-6 and TRBJ1-1; the D is unclear. Germline V lookup: CDR1 MNHNY, CDR2 SVGAGI (reference sequence). Trimming left V 0 bases short and J 0 bases short, with 5 bases between. CDR3 size: 14 residues. The CDR3 reads CASSYSVLNTEAFF. CDR3 sequence (DNA): TGTGCCAGCAGTTACTCGGTACTGAACACTGAAGCTTTCTTT.

This chain connects TRBV10-3 to TRBJ2-3, with TRBD2 matching 7 bases. The CDR3 sequence is 14 residues long. Germline CDR1 and CDR2: ENHRY and SYGVKD. The V gene end was trimmed by 6 bases and the J gene end by 1 base; junction bases not matched to a gene: 4. CDR3 sequence reads: CAIRHTSGTDTQYF. Written as DNA, the CDR3 is TGTGCCATCAGACATACTAGCGGCACAGATACGCAGTATTTT.

This chain uses TRBV7-8 with TRBJ1-2; 9 bases map to TRBD1. The CDR3 extends over 13 amino acids. Trimming took 2 bases from V and 8 from J; bases not matched to a gene: 3. Germline loops: CDR1 SGHVS, CDR2 FQNEAQ. The CDR3 protein is CASSLQDRGGYTF. Written as DNA, the CDR3 is TGTGCCAGCAGCTTACAGGACAGGGGAGGCTACACCTTC.

The chain joins TRBV4-1 to TRBJ2-1; D is unclear. This CDR3 spans 16 amino acids. CDR1 is MGHRA, CDR2 YSYEKL, per germline. Trimming removed 2 bases from V and 0 bases from J, with 11 bases in between. CDR3 coding DNA: TGCGCCAGCAGCCAACCGTGGGGAAGCTCCTACAATGAGCAGTTCTTC. Its translation: CASSQPWGSSYNEQFF.

The rearrangement links TRBV18 to TRBJ1-1; weak D call: TRBD1 (5 bases). This CDR3 has 14 amino acids. CDR1 is KGHSH, CDR2 LQKENI, per germline. The V end lost 0 bases, the J end lost 4 bases, and 9 bases lay between the germline ends. Written as DNA, the CDR3 is TGTGCCAGCTCACCACCGAGACAGCTCACTGAAGCTTTCTTT. Protein: CASSPPRQLTEAFF. Full variable domain (rest looked up from reference TRBV18 and TRBJ1-1): NAGVMQNPRHLVRRRGQEARLRCSPMKGHSHVYWYRQLPEEGLKFMVYLQKENIIDESGMPKERFSAEFPKEGPSILRIQQVVRGDSAAYFCASSPPRQLTEAFFGQGTRLTVV.

The chain couples TRBV5-4 to TRBJ2-7, with D tentatively TRBD2 (7 bases). Trimming stripped 5 bases from V and 5 bases from J, with 14 bases between. The CDR3 is made up of 13 amino acids. Germline CDR1 SGHNT, CDR2 YYREEE (reference sequence). CDR3 nucleotide sequence: TGTGCCAGCAGAAGAGGGGGGAGGGACGAGCAGTACTTC. This sequence encodes CASRRGGRDEQYF. Full variable domain (remainder filled in from reference TRBV5-4 and TRBJ2-7): ETGVTQSPTHLIKTRGQQVTLRCSSQSGHNTVSWYQQALGQGPQFIFQYYREEENGRGNFPPRFSGLQFPNYSSELNVNALELDDSALYLCASRRGGRDEQYFGPGTRLTVT.